Below, one T cell receptor (beta chain) is given with its context. This sample was taken from a study of T cell changes during pregnancy in multiple sclerosis. TCRdb's table, derived via immunoSEQ multiplex PCR, lists solely in-frame clones and lacks some. The sample has 37,000 or so clones, nearly 90% seen once; the top ten hold 0.45% to 0.65%. V was shortened by 0 bases and J by 1 base, with 3 bases between the two germline ends. The germline gives CDR1 LNHDA, CDR2 SQIVND (reference sequence). CDR3 length: 13 amino acids. The V gene is TRBV19, the J gene TRBJ1-1, with D unresolved. Sequenced material: CD4+ T cells from peripheral blood mononuclear cells, taken in the first trimester of pregnancy. The sequence was collected from a female donor with multiple sclerosis, enrolled in a pregnancy study. The chain's CDR3 is CASSIDRNTEAFF. The CDR3 bases are TGTGCCAGTAGTATAGATCGGAACACTGAAGCTTTCTTT.